The clone carrying this T cell receptor (beta chain) appeared a single time. The antigen is unknown. The data were obtained in a study of T cell responses to AZD1222 COVID-19 vaccine. Study-level points and caveats: The study found vaccine-associated CD4 TCRs spanning spike, dominant at 160-218 and 743-854.

Germline V lookup: CDR1 MNHNY, CDR2 SVGAGI (reference sequence). Trimming stripped 4 bases from V and 4 bases from J, with 14 bases between. This CDR3 is built from 15 residues. Generated by immunoSEQ multiplex PCR, the TCRdb table keeps only in-frame clones and is missing some. The sample contains 150,000 or so clones, 90% to 95% of which appear only once. The clonotype was recovered from an adult in good health. The chain couples TRBV6-6 to TRBJ2-1; D remains unclear. This specimen was peripheral blood, taken on day 0 of AZD1222 vaccination. The CDR3 region is CASSWTDTAYNEQFF. The CDR3 coding sequence is TGTGCCAGCAGTTGGACCGACACCGCTTACAATGAGCAGTTCTTC.